The TCR beta chain under discussion was sequenced for a study of T-cell reconstitution after alpha-beta-depleted transplantation in children. This sample's TCRbeta library carried unique molecular identifier barcodes. TCRdb reprocessed the PCR reads via MiXCR and lists one record per CDR3 protein. The sample includes some 530,000 distinct CDR3 sequences, under 15% seen only once; the top ten take 5% to 6%. There are many counts of this clonotype. This CDR3 contains 20 residues. With 1 base removed from V and 0 bases from J, the gap between germline ends came to 21 bases. The germline V gene encodes CDR1 LGHNA and CDR2 YSLEER.

The chain joins TRBV4-3 to TRBJ2-2; D possibly matches TRBD1 or TRBD2 (5 bases each). Sample: PBMCs from the stem cell graft donor, taken from the stem cell graft. This TCR was recovered from a human donor who donated a stem cell graft to a child with combined immunodeficiency. CDR3 nucleotides: TGCGCCAGCAGCCAAGTGGGACGGGGCGTAGTGATCGCGAACACCGGGGAGCTGTTTTTT. It yields the protein CASSQVGRGVVIANTGELFF.